The T cell receptor (beta chain) under discussion was sequenced for a study of blood T cell repertoires in COVID-19. Study-level information: There were acute and convalescent COVID-19 samples, and they came from the United States, Italy and Spain. T cells, B-cell-depleted T cells, or PBMCs supplied cDNA or gDNA.

Germline values: CDR1 LNHDA, CDR2 SQIVND (reference sequence). V was trimmed by 5 bases and J by 2 bases, leaving 18 bases between them. The CDR3 is 16 amino acids. Original processing notes: Reference gene primer amplification in the assay estimated nucleated cell counts. Using immunoSEQ multiplex PCR, the repertoire was profiled, and TCRdb retains in-frame clones only, with some absent. That table gives V, J and clone size, and the DNA gave D and trimming. The table has 80,000 to 100,000 clones, around 86% seen once; the top ten hold approximately 15%. What was sequenced was peripheral blood. This chain links TRBV19 with TRBJ1-1; D call uncertain. The sequence derives from a woman older than 75 with active or convalescent COVID-19. CDR3 DNA: TGTGCCAGTAGTCATGGCGGCCTGTTTGTAAACACTGAAGCTTTCTTT. The encoded protein is CASSHGGLFVNTEAFF.